Below, 8 T cell receptor beta chains from the same sample are listed, as sequenced in a study of CD8+ T cells in alopecia areata. cDNA prepared by RNA extraction and subsequent reverse transcription served as the template for sequencing. Sequencing was performed with immunoSEQ multiplex PCR; in TCRdb, only in-frame clones are kept and a portion is missing. This table holds a few hundred thousand clones, under 70% found once. Sample: CD4+ T cells sorted from blood, taken at week 0. All receptors come from a human donor with alopecia areata.

The chain combines TRBV30 with TRBJ2-2; D not certain. Germline loops: CDR1 GTSNPN, CDR2 SVGIG (reference sequence). V was trimmed by 4 bases and J by 4 bases, leaving 7 bases between them. The CDR3 sequence is 12 residues long. The CDR3 coding sequence is TGTGCCTGGAATTTTATCACCGGGGAGCTGTTTTTT. It is translated as CAWNFITGELFF.

This clone was found once. The rearrangement uses TRBV29-1 and TRBJ2-2; maybe TRBD2 (5 bases). The CDR3 sequence is 12 residues long. The germline V gene encodes CDR1 SQVTM and CDR2 ANQGSEA. V was trimmed by 3 bases and J by 3 bases, leaving 5 bases between them. CDR3 in DNA: TGCAGCGTTGAGAGGGACACCGGGGAGCTGTTTTTT. The encoded protein is CSVERDTGELFF.

This chain joins TRBV5-1 and TRBJ2-2, with a weak D call TRBD1 (6 bases). Deletions cut 4 bases from V and 0 bases from J, with 13 bases between. The germline gives CDR1 SGHRS, CDR2 YFSETQ. This CDR3 contains 16 residues. In nucleotides, the CDR3 is TGCGCCAGCAGCCTGTTTTGGGGGCCGAACACCGGGGAGCTGTTTTTT. Translating it yields CASSLFWGPNTGELFF.

The chain uses TRBV30 and TRBJ1-6; TRBD1 is a possible D gene (5 bases). The length of the CDR3 is 13 residues. The germline V gene encodes CDR1 GTSNPN and CDR2 SVGIG (reference sequence). Trimming shortened V by 3 bases and J by 7 bases, and 10 bases separated the two germline ends. CDR3 nucleotide sequence: TGTGCCTGGAGGACGACAGCAAATTCACCCCTCCACTTT. Its protein is CAWRTTANSPLHF.

This CDR3 reads CASSPSGGAKNEQFF. The CDR3, as DNA: TGTGCCAGCAGTCCTAGCGGGGGGGCCAAAAATGAGCAGTTCTTC. The genes are TRBV6-6 and TRBJ2-1; 12 nucleotides align to TRBD2. CDR3 size: 15 residues. Germline CDR1 MNHNY, CDR2 SVGAGI (reference sequence). V shed 5 bases and J 7 bases; nucleotides not matched to a gene: 6.

The genes are TRBV19 and TRBJ1-1, with D unclear. There are 13 residues in the CDR3. Trimming took off 7 bases at V and 11 bases at J, with 20 bases between the two ends. In germline, CDR1 is LNHDA, CDR2 SQIVND (reference sequence). CDR3 amino acids: CASTLSIGHGAFF. CDR3 coding DNA: TGTGCCAGTACCCTATCTATTGGCCACGGGGCTTTCTTT.

The chain links TRBV27 to TRBJ2-7; the D gene is possibly TRBD1 (6 bases). Germline V gene data show CDR1 as MNHEY and CDR2 as SMNVEV (reference sequence). The CDR3 spans 14 residues. V was clipped by 5 bases and J by 0 bases, with 11 bases between them. CDR3 protein: CASSLRTASYEQYF. For the CDR3, the DNA is TGTGCCAGCAGTCTCAGGACAGCCTCCTACGAGCAGTACTTC.

The chain employs TRBV7-8 and TRBJ2-7; perhaps TRBD2 as D (5 bases). This CDR3 has 13 amino acids. CDR1 SGHVS and CDR2 FQNEAQ come from the germline V gene. V was trimmed by 1 base and J by 7 bases, leaving 11 bases between them. Here the CDR3 DNA reads TGTGCCAGCAGCTTAGTTCGGGGTTGGGAGCAGTACTTC. It specifies CASSLVRGWEQYF.